The table lists the clone carrying this T cell receptor beta chain with a few counts. Time point noted: persistent/refractory GD, antithyroid drugs over 5 years with positive TRAb. RNA isolated from PBMCs was used to make the TCR library. The data derive from a study of regulatory T cells in long-lasting Graves disease. Building of the TCR beta libraries involved iRepertoire HTBI primers and Arm-PCR of CDR3 regions. Using its own MiXCR run on the multiplex PCR reads, TCRdb lists one record per CDR3 protein. The sample has hundreds of thousands of distinct CDR3 sequences, less than 25% seen once. The sequencing here drew on peripheral blood mononuclear cells (PBMCs), taken when the disease was refractory, from a patient treated with antithyroid drugs. This receptor was taken from a female donor with Graves disease.

The DNA for the CDR3 is TGTGCCATCAGTGAGCCGGGGGACAGGGCTAATCAGCCCCAGCATTTT. Encoded protein: CAISEPGDRANQPQHF. The V and J genes are TRBV10-3 and TRBJ1-5, with 9 nucleotides matching TRBD1. Germline trimming cut 2 bases from V and 4 bases from J; bases unmatched to any gene: 6. Germline V lookup: CDR1 ENHRY, CDR2 SYGVKD. The CDR3 is made up of 16 amino acids.